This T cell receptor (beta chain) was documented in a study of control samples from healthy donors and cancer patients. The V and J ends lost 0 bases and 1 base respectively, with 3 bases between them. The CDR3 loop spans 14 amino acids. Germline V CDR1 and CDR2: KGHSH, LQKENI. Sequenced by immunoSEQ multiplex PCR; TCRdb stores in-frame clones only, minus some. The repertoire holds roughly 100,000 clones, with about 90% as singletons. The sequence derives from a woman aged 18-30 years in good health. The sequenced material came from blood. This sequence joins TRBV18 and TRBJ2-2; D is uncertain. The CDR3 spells CASSPPMNTGELFF. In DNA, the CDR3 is TGTGCCAGCTCACCACCCATGAACACCGGGGAGCTGTTTTTT.